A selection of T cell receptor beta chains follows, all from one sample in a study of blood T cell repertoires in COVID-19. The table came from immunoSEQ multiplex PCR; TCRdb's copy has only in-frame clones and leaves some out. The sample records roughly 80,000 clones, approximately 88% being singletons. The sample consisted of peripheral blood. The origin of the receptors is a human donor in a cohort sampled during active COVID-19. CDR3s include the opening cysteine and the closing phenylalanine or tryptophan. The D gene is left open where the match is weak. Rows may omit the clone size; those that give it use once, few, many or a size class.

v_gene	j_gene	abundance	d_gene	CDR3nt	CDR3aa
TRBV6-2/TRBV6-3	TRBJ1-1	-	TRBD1	TGTGCCAGCAGTTCCGGACAGGGGGGGACTGAAGCTTTCTTT	CASSSGQGGTEAFF
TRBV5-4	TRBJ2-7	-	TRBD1	TGTGCCAGCAGCTTGGTACCGACAGGGGCCTACGAGCAGTACTTC	CASSLVPTGAYEQYF
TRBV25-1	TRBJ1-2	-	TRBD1	TGTGCCAGCAGTTACAGGGACAGGGGGAGCTACACCTTC	CASSYRDRGSYTF
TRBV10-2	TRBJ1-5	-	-	TGCGCCAGCAGTGACCGGGTAAATCAGCCCCAGCATTTT	CASSDRVNQPQHF
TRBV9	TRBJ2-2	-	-	TGTGCCAGCAGCGTAGTGCCAGCGGGCTTCTCGAACACCGGGGAGCTGTTTTTT	CASSVVPAGFSNTGELFF
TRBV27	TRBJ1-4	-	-	TGTGCCAGCAGTTTAGGGGAGGGGCTGGGTAATGAAAAACTGTTTTTT	CASSLGEGLGNEKLFF
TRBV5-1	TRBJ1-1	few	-	TGCGCCAGCAGCTTAGGGGAAAGGAACACTGAAGCTTTCTTT	CASSLGERNTEAFF
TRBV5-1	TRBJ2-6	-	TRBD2	TGCGCCAGCAGCGATACAGCGGGGGGGCTCCTCTCTGGGGCCAACGTCCTGACTTTC	CASSDTAGGLLSGANVLTF
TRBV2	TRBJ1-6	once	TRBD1	TGTGCCAGCAAGGGACAGGGTATTTCACCCCTCCACTTT	CASKGQGISPLHF
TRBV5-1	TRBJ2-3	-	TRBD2	TGCGCCAGCAGCTTTGAGCGGGGAGACACAGATACGCAGTATTTT	CASSFERGDTDTQYF
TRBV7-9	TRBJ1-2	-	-	TGTGCCAGCAGCTTACAGGGTGGTTGGTATGGCTACACCTTC	CASSLQGGWYGYTF
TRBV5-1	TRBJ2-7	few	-	TGCGCCAGCAGCCCCGGGGTAGGATTCTTGAAAGAGCAGTACTTC	CASSPGVGFLKEQYF
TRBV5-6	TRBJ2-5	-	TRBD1	TGTGCCAGCAGCTTCTTAACAGGGGTGGTAGAGACCCAGTACTTC	CASSFLTGVVETQYF